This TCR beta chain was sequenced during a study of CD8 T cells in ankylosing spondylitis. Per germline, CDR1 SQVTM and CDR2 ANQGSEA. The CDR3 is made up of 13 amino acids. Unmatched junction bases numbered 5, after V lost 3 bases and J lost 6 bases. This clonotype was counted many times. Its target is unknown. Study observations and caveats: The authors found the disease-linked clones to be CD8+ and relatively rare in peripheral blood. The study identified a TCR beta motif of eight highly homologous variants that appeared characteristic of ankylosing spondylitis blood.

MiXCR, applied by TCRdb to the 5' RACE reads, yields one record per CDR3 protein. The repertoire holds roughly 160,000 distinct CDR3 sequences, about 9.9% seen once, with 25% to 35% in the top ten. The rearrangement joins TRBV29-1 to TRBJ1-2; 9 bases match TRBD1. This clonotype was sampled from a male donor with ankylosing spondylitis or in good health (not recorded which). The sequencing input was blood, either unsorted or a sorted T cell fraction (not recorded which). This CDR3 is CSVDTGGANGYTF. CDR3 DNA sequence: TGCAGCGTTGATACAGGGGGCGCAAATGGCTACACCTTC.